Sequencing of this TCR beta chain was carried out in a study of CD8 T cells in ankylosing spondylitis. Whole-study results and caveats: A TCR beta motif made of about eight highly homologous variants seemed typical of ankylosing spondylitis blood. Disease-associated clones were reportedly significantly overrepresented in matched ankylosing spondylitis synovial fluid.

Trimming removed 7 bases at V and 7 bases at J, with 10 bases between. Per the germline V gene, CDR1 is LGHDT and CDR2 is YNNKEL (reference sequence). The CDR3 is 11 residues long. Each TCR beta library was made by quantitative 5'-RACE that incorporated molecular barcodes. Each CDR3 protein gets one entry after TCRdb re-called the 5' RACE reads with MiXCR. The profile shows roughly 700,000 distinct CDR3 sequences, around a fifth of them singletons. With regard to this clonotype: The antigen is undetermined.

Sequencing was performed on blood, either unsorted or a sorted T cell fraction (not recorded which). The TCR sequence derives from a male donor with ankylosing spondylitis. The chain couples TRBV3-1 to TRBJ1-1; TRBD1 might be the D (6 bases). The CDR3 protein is CASTLRGEAFF. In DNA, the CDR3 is TGTGCCAGCACCCTCAGGGGTGAAGCTTTCTTT.